The T cell receptor beta chain under discussion was sequenced for a study of identical twins (dated by TCRdb to the mid-2010s). Study-wide context: To test whether fetal clonotypes persist, the study used deep sequencing on TCR alpha and beta repertoires from monozygotic twins, unrelated adults of various ages, and cord blood. Replicate twin experiments were performed at different times using different library preparation protocols to rule out contamination.

On the study overall, not on this receptor specifically: Out-of-frame TCR alpha sequences shared between twins showed an excess of low generation-probability sequences compared with coincidental sharing between unrelated individuals. Conclusions relied on cross-sectional statistical analysis, since the same donors could not be followed over many years. Excess twin sharing in beta out-of-frame sequences was weaker because fewer shared sequences lowered the signal-to-noise ratio. Abundant cord blood beta clonotypes had fewer insertions, young adult naive repertoires showed a similar but weaker trend, and memory repertoires showed no such trend. Invariant T cells such as MAIT and iNKT could partly confound zero-insertion analyses, though diverse VJ usage argued against this for most clonotypes. In monozygotic twins, recombination models systematically underestimated out-of-frame TCR alpha sharing, but the models matched the sharing seen between unrelated individuals.

This clonotype was counted between two and nine times. Its target antigen remains unknown. Base qualities are missing; no much larger clone stands one base away. Libraries were made using 5' RACE. The reads were generated on an Illumina HiSeq 2000. Template switching added a universal primer binding site, and the final cDNA carried a unique molecular identifier that allowed TCR cDNA molecules to be counted accurately. Specific primers in the conserved constant-segment region were used to synthesize first-strand cDNA for the TCR alpha and beta chains. To control for contamination, every cDNA library was double barcoded, receiving both a SMART-Mk sample barcode and Illumina barcodes. TruSeq adapter sequences, together with Illumina sample barcodes, were added in two successive PCR steps. The TCR alpha and beta cDNA libraries were sequenced on the Illumina HiSeq platform using custom primers. The study's own analysis went as follows. Raw reads were processed with MiGEC to extract unique molecular identifiers, and MiXCR was used to determine CDR3 positions. For each individual, recombination models were inferred using an EM algorithm with the repgenHMM and IGoR tools. Shared clonotype analysis was performed with the tcR package in R, normalizing sharing by the product of cloneset sizes. Out-of-frame nonproductive sequences were analyzed to study raw recombination free of thymic and clonal selection effects. TCRdb passed the public sequencing reads through fastp at Q25 and MiXCR, retaining productive beta sequences. CDR3 protein sequences are deduplicated, and each keeps its most common genes and DNA. These V and J calls rely on TCRdb rather than the paper's analysis. The sample data list hundreds of thousands of distinct CDR3 sequences, and 15% to 20% of these were observed just once. Over 10% of the sample belongs to the ten largest clones.

Only healthy Caucasian donors were included. Three pairs of female monozygotic twins, all aged about 18 to 30 years, made up the twin cohort. The RNA used for TCR libraries was isolated from peripheral blood mononuclear cells. Taken from cysteine to phenylalanine, the CDR3 has 15 residues. The entry retains the CDR3 DNA only, 45 bases that are in frame from base 1. The germline V gene supplies CDR1 SGHVS and CDR2 FNYEAQ. V drops 6 bases and J drops 0 bases, leaving 13 bases in between. These data were likewise used in another study, on T cells expressing NK-cell markers. That second publication adds: Three sorted T-cell subsets (CD3+CD56+NKG2C+, CD3+CD56+NKG2C- and CD3+CD56-NKG2C+) from 7 to 9 donors had their TCR beta-chain repertoires profiled. Among the eight sequenced donors, only one was HCMV-seronegative, while the other seven were HCMV-seropositive. To restrict sorting to alphabetaTCR-expressing T cells, an anti-gammadeltaTCR antibody was added in several experiments. For roughly 6 donors, the dominant CD3+CD56+NKG2C+ clonotypes were among the top 10 CD8+ clonotypes and accounted for about 1.0-8% of CD8+ T cells. Those dominant clonotypes were again the most abundant among CD3+CD56-NKG2C+ cells in a few donors, at about 28.3-65%. Whether the expanded NKG2C-expressing T cell clones were specific for HCMV antigens remained unclear. The study sequenced eight donors, all healthy volunteers chosen at random: three men and five women. HCMV-specific IgG was detected in serum with a commercial ELISA kit to determine HCMV serostatus. For roughly six donors, bulk peripheral blood T-cell repertoires were additionally sequenced from unsorted PBMC. MIGEC was used to demultiplex reads and group the reads by UMI, and MiTCR was used to assemble and quantify clonotypes. To remove erroneous sequences, TCR cDNA sequences were retained only when supported by two or more reads. The tcR package was used for downstream repertoire analysis, and clonotypes were matched across fractions by CDR3 nucleotide sequence plus V segment. VDJmatch was used to annotate antigen specificity against VDJdb, with one amino acid substitution allowed in CDR3.

This sequence was found in a woman younger than 30 in good health. The sequence joins TRBV7-6 to TRBJ2-3; TRBD1 is a possible D gene, resting on 5 matching bases. The sequenced material came from PBMCs. For the CDR3, the sequence is CASSRIQGSTDTQYF. The sequence in DNA is TGTGCCAGCAGTCGCATTCAGGGTAGCACAGATACGCAGTATTTT. When the CDR3 is completed using the reference TRBV7-6 and TRBJ2-3 genes on either side, the full variable domain is GAGVSQSPRYKVTKRGQDVALRCDPISGHVSLYWYRQALGQGPEFLTYFNYEAQQDKSGLPNDRFSAERPEGSISTLTIQRTEQRDSAMYRCASSRIQGSTDTQYFGPGTRLTVL.